This T cell receptor (beta chain) originates from a study of regulatory T cells in long-lasting Graves disease. Study-level background: To qualify as persistent, Graves' disease required over 5 years of antithyroid drugs with positive TSH receptor antibodies. Study-level points and caveats: TCR diversity in persistent Graves' patients was below that of newly diagnosed ones.

Investigators prepared the TCR beta libraries by applying iRepertoire HTBI primers and Arm-PCR of CDR3 regions. One entry per CDR3 protein, called by TCRdb with MiXCR from the multiplex PCR reads. The sample yields roughly 700,000 distinct CDR3 sequences, around 32% seen once. This clonotype occurred once. Its antigen is unidentified. Specified time point: persistent/refractory GD, antithyroid drugs over 5 years with positive TRAb. With RNA extracted from PBMCs as input, the TCR library was made. The germline gives CDR1 MNHEY, CDR2 SVGEGT. The J segment lost 0 bases and the V segment lost 0 bases, leaving 9 bases of the junction unmatched. CDR3 length: 18 residues.

Source: peripheral blood mononuclear cells (PBMCs), taken when the disease was refractory, from a patient treated with antithyroid drugs. The receptor comes from a female donor with Graves disease. The chain employs TRBV6-2 or TRBV6-3 and TRBJ1-1; 8 nucleotides line up with TRBD1. The CDR3 nucleotides read TGTGCCAGCAGTTACTCGAAAGGACAGGGCCCTTTGAACACTGAAGCTTTCTTT. Translation gives CASSYSKGQGPLNTEAFF.